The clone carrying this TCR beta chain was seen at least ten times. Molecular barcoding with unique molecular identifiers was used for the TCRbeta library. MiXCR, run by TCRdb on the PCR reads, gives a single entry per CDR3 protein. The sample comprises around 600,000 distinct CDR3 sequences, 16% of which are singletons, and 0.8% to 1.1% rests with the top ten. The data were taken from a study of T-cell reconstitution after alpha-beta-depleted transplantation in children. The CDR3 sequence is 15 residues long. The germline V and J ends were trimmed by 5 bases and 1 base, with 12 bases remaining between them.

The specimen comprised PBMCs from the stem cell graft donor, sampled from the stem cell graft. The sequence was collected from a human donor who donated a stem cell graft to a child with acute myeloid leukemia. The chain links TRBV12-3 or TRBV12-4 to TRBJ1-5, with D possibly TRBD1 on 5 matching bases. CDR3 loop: CASSTGELSNQPQHF. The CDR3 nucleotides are TGTGCCAGCAGTACAGGAGAGCTAAGCAATCAGCCCCAGCATTTT.